This T cell receptor (beta chain) was captured in a study of T cells in Graves' hyperthyroidism and ophthalmopathy. The study, taken as a whole, reports: Ophthalmopathy got predicted by the model a median about six months before its onset.

A note on this clonotype: The antigen is unknown.

Losses at the gene ends were 5 bases for V and 4 bases for J; bases not matched to a gene: 8. This CDR3 is built from 15 residues. The germline CDR1 and CDR2 sequences are SNHLY and FYNNEI. RNA transcripts gave rise to amplified TCR beta CDR3 regions. First-round RT-PCR targeting the TCR CDR3 was performed with the HTBI primer set. TCRdb re-called the multiplex PCR reads through MiXCR, storing one row per CDR3 protein. The data show nearly 750,000 distinct CDR3 sequences, approximately 40% seen once. J is TRBJ1-1 and V is TRBV2, with 9 bases aligning to TRBD1. The receptor's source is a woman aged 40 to 55 with Graves' hyperthyroidism. Material: blood. CDR3 region: CASSQQGAGGTEAFF. The CDR3 DNA is TGTGCCAGCAGTCAACAGGGGGCTGGCGGCACTGAAGCTTTCTTT.